This T cell receptor (beta chain) was documented in a study of CD8 T cells in Susac syndrome. RNA amounts of about 0.5 to 1 ug underwent reverse transcription with random hexamers. Across 54 Vbeta and 13 Jbeta, TCR beta CDR3 was amplified with immunoSEQ multiplex PCR. TCRdb passed the immunoSEQ multiplex PCR reads through MiXCR, listing each CDR3 protein once. The sample contains 150,000 to 200,000 distinct CDR3 sequences, roughly 95% of which appear only once. General study findings and limits: Regarding the TCR sequencing and HLA analysis, the study admitted that a relatively small number of individuals were involved.

Turning to this clonotype: Its matching antigen is unknown.

The CDR3 is 13 amino acids. Trimming removed 5 bases at V and 7 bases at J, with 14 bases between. Sequencing of TCR beta covered CD8+ and CD4+ T cells obtained from blood. The multiple sclerosis control cohort comprised treatment-naive individuals presenting with stable or active relapsing-remitting disease. The sample comprised CD8+ T cells from PBMCs. The V and J genes are TRBV12-3 or TRBV12-4 and TRBJ2-5; either TRBD1 or TRBD2 may supply D (5 bases each). This sequence was found in a human donor with multiple sclerosis. The CDR3 DNA reads as TGTGCCAGCAGTCAACTAGAAAGGGGGACCCAGTACTTC. Protein sequence: CASSQLERGTQYF.